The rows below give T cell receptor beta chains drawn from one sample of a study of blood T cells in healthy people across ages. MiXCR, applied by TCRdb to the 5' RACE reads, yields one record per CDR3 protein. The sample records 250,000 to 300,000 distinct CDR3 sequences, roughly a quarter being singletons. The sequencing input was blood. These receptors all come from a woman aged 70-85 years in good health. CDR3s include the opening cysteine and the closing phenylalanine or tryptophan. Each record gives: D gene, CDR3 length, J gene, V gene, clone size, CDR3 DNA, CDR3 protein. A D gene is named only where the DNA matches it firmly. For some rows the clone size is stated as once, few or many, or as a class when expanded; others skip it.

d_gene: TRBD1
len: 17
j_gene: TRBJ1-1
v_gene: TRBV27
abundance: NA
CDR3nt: TGTGCCAGCAGTTTATCCCACAGGGGTGGTAGTTGGACTGAAGCTCTCTTT
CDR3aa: CASSLSHRGGSWTEALF

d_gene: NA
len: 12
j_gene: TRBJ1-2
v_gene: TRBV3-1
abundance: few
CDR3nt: TGTGCCAGCGGAGGGACCTACTATGGCTACACCTTC
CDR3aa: CASGGTYYGYTF

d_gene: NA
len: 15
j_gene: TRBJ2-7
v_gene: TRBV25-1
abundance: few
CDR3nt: TGTGCCAGCAGTCCCCAAAGTAAAGGGTACTACGAGCAGTACTTC
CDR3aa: CASSPQSKGYYEQYF

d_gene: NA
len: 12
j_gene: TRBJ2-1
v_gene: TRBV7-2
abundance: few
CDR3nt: TGTGCCAGCAGAATCCCTCACGATGTCTCTTTCTTC
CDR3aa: CASRIPHDVSFF

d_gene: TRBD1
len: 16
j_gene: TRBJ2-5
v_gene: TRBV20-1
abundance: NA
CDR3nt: TGCAGTGTTACTCTGGGGCTGACAGGGGTGCTCGAGACCCAGTACTTC
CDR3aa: CSVTLGLTGVLETQYF

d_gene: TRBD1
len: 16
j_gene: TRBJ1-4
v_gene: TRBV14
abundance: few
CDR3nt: TGTGCCAGCAGCCCTCAGGGGGGATATCAGGATGAAAAACTGTTTTTT
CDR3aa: CASSPQGGYQDEKLFF

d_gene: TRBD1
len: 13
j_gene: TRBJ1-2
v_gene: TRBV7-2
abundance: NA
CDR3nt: TGTGCCAGCAGCTCGACAGGGCTGGGGGCCTACACCTTC
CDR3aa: CASSSTGLGAYTF

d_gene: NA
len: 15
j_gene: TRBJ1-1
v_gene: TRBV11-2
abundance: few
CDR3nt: TGTGCCAGCAGCACCCGCGGACAGTGGAGCACTGAAGCTTTCTTT
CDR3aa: CASSTRGQWSTEAFF

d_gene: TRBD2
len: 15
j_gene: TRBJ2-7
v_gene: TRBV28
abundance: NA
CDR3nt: TGTGCCAGCAGTTCACCCGGGACTACCCCCTACGAGCAGTACTTC
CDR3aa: CASSSPGTTPYEQYF

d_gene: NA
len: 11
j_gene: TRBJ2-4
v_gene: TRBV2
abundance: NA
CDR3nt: TGTGCCAGCAGTGGGGGGGACATTCAGTACTTC
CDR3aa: CASSGGDIQYF

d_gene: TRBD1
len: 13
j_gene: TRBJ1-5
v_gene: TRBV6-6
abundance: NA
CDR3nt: TGTGCCAGCAGTTCGGGACAGGGGCGGCCCCAGCATTTT
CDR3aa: CASSSGQGRPQHF

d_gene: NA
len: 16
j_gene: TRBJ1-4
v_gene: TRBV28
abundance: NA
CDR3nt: TGTGCCAGCAGCCGCCTGGGAACGGCCCATAATGAAAAACTGTTTTTT
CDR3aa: CASSRLGTAHNEKLFF

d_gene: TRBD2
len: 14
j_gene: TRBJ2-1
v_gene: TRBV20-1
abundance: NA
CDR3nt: TGCAGTGCTAGTAAAGCCGGGAGGGCCAATGAGCAGTTCTTC
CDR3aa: CSASKAGRANEQFF

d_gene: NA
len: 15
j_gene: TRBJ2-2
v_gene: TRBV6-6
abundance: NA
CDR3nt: TGTGCCAGCAGTTACTCGACAGGGAACACCGGGGAGCTGTTTTTT
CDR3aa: CASSYSTGNTGELFF

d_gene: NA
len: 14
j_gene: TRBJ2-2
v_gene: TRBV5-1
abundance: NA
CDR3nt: TGCGCCAGCAGCTTGGCCATGGCCCCCGGGGAGCTGTTTTTT
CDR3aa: CASSLAMAPGELFF

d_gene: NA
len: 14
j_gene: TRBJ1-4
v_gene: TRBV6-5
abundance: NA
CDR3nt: TGTGCCAGCAGTTACTTTCCAGGATCTGAAAAACTGTTTTTT
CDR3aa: CASSYFPGSEKLFF

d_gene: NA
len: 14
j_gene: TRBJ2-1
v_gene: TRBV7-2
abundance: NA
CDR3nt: TGTGCCAGCAGCGTGACAAGTCCTTACAATGAGCAGTTCTTC
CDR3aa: CASSVTSPYNEQFF

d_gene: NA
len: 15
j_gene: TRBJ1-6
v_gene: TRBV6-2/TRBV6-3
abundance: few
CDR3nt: TGTGCCAGCAGCCGGCAGAGGAGCGAGCGTTCACCCCTCCACTTT
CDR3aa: CASSRQRSERSPLHF

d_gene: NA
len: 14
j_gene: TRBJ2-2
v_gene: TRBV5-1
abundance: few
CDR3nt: TGCGCCAGCAGCTTGGAAGTTAGGACCGGGGAGCTGTTTTTT
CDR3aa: CASSLEVRTGELFF

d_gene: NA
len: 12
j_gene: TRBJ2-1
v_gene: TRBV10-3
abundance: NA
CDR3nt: TGTGCCATCAGTGAAGGTCAAAATGAGCAGTTCTTC
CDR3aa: CAISEGQNEQFF

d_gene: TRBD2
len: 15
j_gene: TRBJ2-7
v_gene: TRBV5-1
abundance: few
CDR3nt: TGCGCCAGCAGCTTGGGGGGCGGGGGTGCTTACGAGCAGTACTTC
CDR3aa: CASSLGGGGAYEQYF

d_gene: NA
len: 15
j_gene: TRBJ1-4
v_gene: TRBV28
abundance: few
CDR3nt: TGTGCCAGCAGTTTAGGTGGCGGCCTTAATGAAAAACTGTTTTTT
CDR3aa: CASSLGGGLNEKLFF

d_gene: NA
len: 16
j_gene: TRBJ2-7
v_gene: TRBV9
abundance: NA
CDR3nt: TGTGCCAGCAGCGGACGGGGAACTAACGGTTCGGTGGAGCAGTACTTC
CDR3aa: CASSGRGTNGSVEQYF

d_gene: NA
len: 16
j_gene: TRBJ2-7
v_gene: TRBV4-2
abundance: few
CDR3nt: TGTGCCAGCAGCCAAGGGGACCTTGCGGACCTCTACGAGCAGTACTTC
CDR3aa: CASSQGDLADLYEQYF

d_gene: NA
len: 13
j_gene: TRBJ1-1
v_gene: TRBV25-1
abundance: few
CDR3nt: TGTGCCAGCAGTCCCGGACGCGGGTACGAGGCTTTCTTT
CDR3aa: CASSPGRGYEAFF

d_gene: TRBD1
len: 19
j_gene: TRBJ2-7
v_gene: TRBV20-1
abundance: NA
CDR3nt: TGCAGTGCAAGCAAGGGGGACACAGGGGGCCGTGGTAGGACCTACGAGCAGTACTTC
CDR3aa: CSASKGDTGGRGRTYEQYF

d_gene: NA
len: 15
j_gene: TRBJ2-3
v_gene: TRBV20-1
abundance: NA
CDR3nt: TGCAGTGCGGGTGGGGTGGTAGGAGGTACAGATACGCAGTATTTT
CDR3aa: CSAGGVVGGTDTQYF

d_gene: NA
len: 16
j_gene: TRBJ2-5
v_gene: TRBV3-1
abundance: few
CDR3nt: TGTGCCAGCAGCCAAAGGAGTAGCGGTATGGGGGAGACCCAGTACTTC
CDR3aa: CASSQRSSGMGETQYF

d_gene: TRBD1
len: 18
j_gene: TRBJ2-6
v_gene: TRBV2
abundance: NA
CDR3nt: TGTGCCAGCAGTGATATAGGACAGGGCCGCTCTGGGGCCAACGTCCTGACTTTC
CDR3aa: CASSDIGQGRSGANVLTF

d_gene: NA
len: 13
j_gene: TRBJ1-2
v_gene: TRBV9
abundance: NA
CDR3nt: TGTGCCAGCAGCGTGGGGGAGAACTATGGCTACACCTTC
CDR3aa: CASSVGENYGYTF

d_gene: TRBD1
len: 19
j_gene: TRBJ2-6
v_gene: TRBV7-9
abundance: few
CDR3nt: TGTGCCAGCAGCTTAGCGCTTCGGGACAGCAGCTCTGGGGCCAACGTCCTGACTTTC
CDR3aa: CASSLALRDSSSGANVLTF

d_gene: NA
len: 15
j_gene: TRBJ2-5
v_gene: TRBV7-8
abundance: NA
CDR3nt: TGTGCCAGCAGCTTATTTCAGGGGGGCGAAGAGACCCAGTACTTC
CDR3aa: CASSLFQGGEETQYF

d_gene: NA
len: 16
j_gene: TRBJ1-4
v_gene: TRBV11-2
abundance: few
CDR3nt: TGTGCCAGCAGCCTCAGATCCGGGACACAGAATGAAAAACTGTTTTTT
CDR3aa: CASSLRSGTQNEKLFF

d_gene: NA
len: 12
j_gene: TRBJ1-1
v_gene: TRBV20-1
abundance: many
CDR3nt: TGCAGTGCTAGAGGGATGGCATCTAAAGCTTTCTTT
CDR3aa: CSARGMASKAFF

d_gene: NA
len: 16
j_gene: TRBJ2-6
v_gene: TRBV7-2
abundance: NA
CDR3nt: TGTGCCAGCAGCTCCGTAGCGAACTCTGGGGCCAACGTCCTGACTTTC
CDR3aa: CASSSVANSGANVLTF

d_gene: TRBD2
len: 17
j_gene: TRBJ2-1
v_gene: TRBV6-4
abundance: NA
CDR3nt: TGTGCCAGCAGTGAGTATGGACTAGCGGGAGGGCCCAATGAGCAGTTCTTC
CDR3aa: CASSEYGLAGGPNEQFF

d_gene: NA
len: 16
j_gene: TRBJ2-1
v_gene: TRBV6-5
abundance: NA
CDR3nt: TGTGCCAGCAGCTTTCATGGACGCAGCTCCTACAATGAGCAGTTCTTC
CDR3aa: CASSFHGRSSYNEQFF

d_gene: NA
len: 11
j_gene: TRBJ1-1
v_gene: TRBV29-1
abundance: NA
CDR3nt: TGCAGCGTTGAGCAGGGGATTGAGGCTTTCTTT
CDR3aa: CSVEQGIEAFF

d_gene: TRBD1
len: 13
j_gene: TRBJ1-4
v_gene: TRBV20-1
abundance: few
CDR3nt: TGCAGTGCTTACACAGGGGGGAGAGAAAAACTGTTTTTT
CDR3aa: CSAYTGGREKLFF

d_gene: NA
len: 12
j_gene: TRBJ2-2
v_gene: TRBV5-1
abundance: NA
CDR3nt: TGCGCCAGCAGCTTGGACACCGGGAAGCTGTTTTTT
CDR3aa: CASSLDTGKLFF

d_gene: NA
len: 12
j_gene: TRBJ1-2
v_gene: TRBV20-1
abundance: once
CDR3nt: TGCAGTGCTAGTGGGGGTGACTATGGCTACACCTTC
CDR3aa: CSASGGDYGYTF

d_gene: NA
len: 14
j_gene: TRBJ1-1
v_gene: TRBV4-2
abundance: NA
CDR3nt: TGTGCCAGCAGCCAAGGAACAGGAAGCACTGAAGCTTTCTTT
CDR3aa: CASSQGTGSTEAFF

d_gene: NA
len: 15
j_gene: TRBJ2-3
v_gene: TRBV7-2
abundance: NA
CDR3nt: TGTGCCAGCAGCTTAGACCCGCGGAACACAGATACGCAGTATTTT
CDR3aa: CASSLDPRNTDTQYF

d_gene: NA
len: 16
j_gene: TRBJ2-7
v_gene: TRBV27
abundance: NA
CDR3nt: TGTGCCAGCAGTTTTCACGGGACAGAAAAAAAGCGGGTAGATCCCTTC
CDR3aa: CASSFHGTEKKRVDPF

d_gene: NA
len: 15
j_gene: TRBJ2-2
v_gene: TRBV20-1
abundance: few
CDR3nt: TGCAGTGCTAGAGGGATTAGCGGGAACACCGGGGAGCTGTTTTTT
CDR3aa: CSARGISGNTGELFF

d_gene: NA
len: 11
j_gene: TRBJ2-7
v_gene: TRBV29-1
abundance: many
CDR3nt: TGCAGCGTTGAAGATCGCGGCGAGCAGTACTTC
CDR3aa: CSVEDRGEQYF

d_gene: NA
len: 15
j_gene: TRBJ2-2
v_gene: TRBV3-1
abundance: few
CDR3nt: TGTGCCAGCAGCCAAGATTCCGCGGACACCGGGGAGCTGTTTTTT
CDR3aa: CASSQDSADTGELFF

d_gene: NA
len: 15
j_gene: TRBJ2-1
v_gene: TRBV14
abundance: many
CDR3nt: TGTGCCAGCAGCCCCATCAAGAGCTCCTACAATGAGCAGTTCTTC
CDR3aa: CASSPIKSSYNEQFF